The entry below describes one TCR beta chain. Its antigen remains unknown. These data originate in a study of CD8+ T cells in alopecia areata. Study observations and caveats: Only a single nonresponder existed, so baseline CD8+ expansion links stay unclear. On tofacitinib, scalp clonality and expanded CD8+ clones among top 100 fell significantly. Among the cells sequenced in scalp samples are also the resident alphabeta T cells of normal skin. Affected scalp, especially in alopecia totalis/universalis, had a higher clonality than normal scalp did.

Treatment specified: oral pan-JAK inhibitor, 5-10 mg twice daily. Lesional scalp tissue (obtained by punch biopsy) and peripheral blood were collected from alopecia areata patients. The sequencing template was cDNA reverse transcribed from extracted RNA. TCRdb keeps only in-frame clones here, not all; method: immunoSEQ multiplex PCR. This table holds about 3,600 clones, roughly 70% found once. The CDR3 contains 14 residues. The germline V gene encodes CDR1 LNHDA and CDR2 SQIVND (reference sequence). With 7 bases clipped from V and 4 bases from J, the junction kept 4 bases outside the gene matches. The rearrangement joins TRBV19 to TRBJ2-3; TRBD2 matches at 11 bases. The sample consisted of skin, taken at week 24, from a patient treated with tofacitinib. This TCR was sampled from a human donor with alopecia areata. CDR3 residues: CASTPGLAADTQYF. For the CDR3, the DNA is TGTGCCAGTACACCGGGACTAGCGGCAGATACGCAGTATTTT.